These 22 T cell receptor beta chains were all obtained from the same sample, sequenced in a study of early T cells in non-severe SARS-CoV-2 infection. A single record per CDR3 protein comes from TCRdb applying MiXCR to the 5' RACE reads. The sample has 28,000 or so distinct CDR3 sequences, 5% to 6.5% seen once. The specimen sequenced was whole blood. The receptor set was obtained from an adult who was a healthcare worker with PCR-confirmed SARS-CoV-2 infection or an uninfected control (not recorded which).

This clonotype was picked up many times. This rearrangement joins TRBV20-1 to TRBJ2-3, with TRBD2 matching 7 bases. CDR3 length: 17 amino acids. Germline V gives CDR1 DFQATT, CDR2 SNEGSKA (reference sequence). V shed 6 bases and J 1 base; nucleotides not matched to a gene: 16. The DNA of the CDR3 is TGCAGTGCCAACACCCTTCTTGGGAGGGCCCGCACAGATACGCAGTATTTT. This gives the protein CSANTLLGRARTDTQYF.

This clonotype has a handful of counts. The CDR3 region has the DNA TGCAGTGCTAGTCTGAGCGGGAGGTCCAATGAGCAGTTCTTC. The encoded protein is CSASLSGRSNEQFF. The V and J genes are TRBV20-1 and TRBJ2-1, with TRBD2 matching over 9 bases. V shed 3 bases, J shed 6 bases, and the junction held 6 bases outside the gene matches. The CDR3 is 14 residues long. CDR1 and CDR2 (germline): DFQATT, SNEGSKA (reference sequence).

The chain links TRBV11-2 to TRBJ1-5; the D is unclear. Looked up from germline, CDR1 is SGHAT and CDR2 is FQNNGV. Trimming pared 0 bases from V and 7 bases from J, leaving 7 bases between. CDR3 size: 13 residues. CDR3 in amino acids: CASSLDRRQPQHF. The CDR3 nucleotides are TGTGCCAGCAGCTTAGATCGGCGGCAGCCCCAGCATTTT.

This clonotype showed up many times. CDR3 region: CASGTGGPYNEQFF. CDR3 in DNA: TGTGCCAGCGGGACAGGGGGACCCTACAATGAGCAGTTCTTC. The rearrangement links TRBV6-2 or TRBV6-3 to TRBJ2-1; TRBD1 agrees at 11 bases. Per the germline V gene, CDR1 is MNHEY and CDR2 is SVGEGT. J was trimmed by 2 bases and V by 8 bases; bases with no gene match: 2. The CDR3 covers 14 residues.

This clonotype was observed a few times. The chain has TRBV7-2 and TRBJ2-3, with TRBD2 as a possible D gene (5 bases). The germline V gene encodes CDR1 SGHTA and CDR2 FQGNSA. This CDR3 has 16 amino acids. Deletions cut 1 base from V and 0 bases from J, with 11 bases between. CDR3 DNA sequence: TGTGCCAGCAGCTTAGTCGGCGGGCTTAGCACAGATACGCAGTATTTT. It specifies CASSLVGGLSTDTQYF.

With respect to this clonotype: An end of the junction does not agree with germline; a read error may underlie this. The chain joins TRBV6-6 to TRBJ2-1; 11 positions match TRBD2. Germline CDR1 and CDR2: MNHNY and SVGAGI (reference sequence). CDR3 length equals 14 residues. The CDR3 reads CASGYTSGSNEQFF. CDR3 in DNA: TGTGCCAGCGGTTACACTAGCGGGAGCAATGAGCAGTTCTTC.

Only a few counts were recorded for this clonotype. V usage is TRBV20-1 and J usage is TRBJ1-2; D uncertain. Germline V gene data show CDR1 as DFQATT and CDR2 as SNEGSKA (reference sequence). Trimming shortened V by 2 bases and J by 4 bases, and 14 bases separated the two germline ends. CDR3 length equals 14 residues. CDR3 sequence (DNA): TGCAGTGCTAGATCTGACCCTGGGCCCTATGGCTACACCTTC. Translated: CSARSDPGPYGYTF.

Worth noting for this clonotype: A read error may explain this, as a much larger clone is one base away. The chain couples TRBV12-3 or TRBV12-4 to TRBJ2-5; 8 nucleotides match TRBD2. CDR3 length equals 15 residues. The CDR3 is CASSPAGALQETLYF. Here the CDR3 DNA reads TGTGCCAGCAGCCCAGCGGGAGCCCTCCAAGAGACCCTGTACTTC.

This clonotype was seen a handful of times. The chain uses TRBV28 and TRBJ1-1, with TRBD1 matching 8 bases. The CDR3 is 14 residues long. V lost 6 bases, J lost 1 base, and 4 bases stayed unmatched. Germline V gene data show CDR1 as MDHEN and CDR2 as SYDVKM. CDR3 nucleotides: TGTGCCAGCAGCTCAGGGACAGGGAACACTGAAGCTTTCTTT. Protein: CASSSGTGNTEAFF. Variable domain in full (rest from reference TRBV28 and TRBJ1-1): DVKVTQSSRYLVKRTGEKVFLECVQDMDHENMFWYRQDPGLGLRLIYFSYDVKMKEKGDIPEGYSVSREKKERFSLILESASTNQTSMYLCASSSGTGNTEAFFGQGTRLTVV.

This clonotype has a count of ten or more. J is TRBJ1-2 and V is TRBV5-5; unclear D gene. This CDR3 is built from 13 residues. Germline V gene sequence: CDR1 SGHKS, CDR2 YYEKEE (reference sequence). The V end was cut by 4 bases, the J end by 7 bases, with 14 bases between. CDR3: CASSMTGPSGYTF. The CDR3 DNA is TGTGCCAGCAGCATGACCGGGCCTTCTGGCTACACCTTC.

This clonotype has a count of ten or more. CDR3 sequence: CATSDLGESGDEQFF. CDR3 nucleotides: TGTGCCACCAGTGATTTAGGGGAGTCAGGGGATGAGCAGTTCTTC. The J gene is TRBJ2-1, the V gene TRBV24-1; D possibly corresponds to TRBD1 (6 bases). Trimming removed 1 base from V and 8 bases from J, with 14 bases in between. Germline V gene lookup returns CDR1 KGHDR and CDR2 SFDVKD. CDR3 size: 15 residues.

Many counts were recorded for this clonotype. V usage is TRBV6-4 and J usage is TRBJ2-3; 9 bases are a match to TRBD2. This CDR3 has 15 residues. J lost 1 base, V lost 2 bases, and 1 base had no gene match. CDR1 MRHNA and CDR2 SNTAGT come from the germline V gene. The CDR3 loop reads CASSDAGGGTDTQYF. CDR3 bases: TGTGCCAGCAGTGACGCGGGAGGGGGCACAGATACGCAGTATTTT.

This clonotype was seen many times. V is TRBV6-1 and J is TRBJ2-1; 10 bases line up with TRBD2. The CDR3 runs 15 residues. Trimming cost V 6 bases and J 4 bases; bases outside gene matches: 6. The germline V gene has CDR1 MNHNS and CDR2 SASEGT. The CDR3 sequence: CASRSLAGEYNEQFF. The CDR3 bases are TGTGCCAGCAGGAGCCTAGCGGGAGAATACAATGAGCAGTTCTTC.

The gene calls are TRBV29-1 and TRBJ2-7; 8 bases are shared with TRBD1. V gave up 6 bases and J gave up 2 bases; unmatched junction bases: 12. The CDR3 is 15 amino acids. Germline V gene sequence: CDR1 SQVTM, CDR2 ANQGSEA. CDR3 in amino acids: CSVETRDRGPYEQYF. The CDR3 DNA reads TGCAGCGTCGAGACCAGAGACAGGGGCCCCTACGAGCAGTACTTC.

In its sample, this clonotype was seen many times. V gene TRBV4-1 combines with J gene TRBJ2-2; D not certain. Germline CDR1 MGHRA, CDR2 YSYEKL. This CDR3 region has 13 residues. The V gene lost 0 bases and the J gene lost 6 bases, with 5 bases spanning the gap. CDR3 region: CASSQEGSGELFF. DNA of the CDR3: TGCGCCAGCAGCCAAGAAGGGTCCGGGGAGCTGTTTTTT.

In this sample, this clonotype turned up a few times. This sequence joins TRBV27 and TRBJ1-1; no firm D call. Germline V gene sequence: CDR1 MNHEY, CDR2 SMNVEV (reference sequence). With 2 bases removed from V and 1 base from J, the gap between germline ends came to 5 bases. This CDR3 is built from 13 residues. The DNA of the CDR3 is TGTGCCAGCAGTTTAAATAGGAACACTGAAGCTTTCTTT. It yields the protein CASSLNRNTEAFF.

The genes are TRBV20-1 and TRBJ2-7; TRBD2 matches 12 bases. The trim removed 0 bases at V and 4 bases at J, leaving 7 bases unmatched. This CDR3 has 16 amino acids. The germline V gene has CDR1 DFQATT and CDR2 SNEGSKA (reference sequence). The CDR3 spells CSARDAGLAGWYEQYF. The CDR3 region has the DNA TGCAGTGCTAGAGATGCAGGACTAGCGGGATGGTACGAGCAGTACTTC.

For the CDR3, the DNA is TGCGCCAGCACCCCGGCGGGAGAGGCCTACAATGAGCAGTTCTTC. Translating gives CASTPAGEAYNEQFF. V is TRBV5-1 and J is TRBJ2-1; 7 nucleotides agree with TRBD2. Looked up from germline, CDR1 is SGHRS and CDR2 is YFSETQ. There are 15 residues in the CDR3. J lost 2 bases, V lost 6 bases, and 8 bases had no gene match.

This clonotype was seen many times. V and J are TRBV19 and TRBJ2-1; the D gene is possibly TRBD1 (5 bases). Germline V gives CDR1 LNHDA, CDR2 SQIVND (reference sequence). CDR3 length: 18 residues. V was shortened by 2 bases and J by 1 base, with 18 bases between the two germline ends. The CDR3 coding sequence is TGTGCCAGTAGTATAATTATACCCAGACAGACTTCCTACAATGAGCAGTTCTTC. Translation: CASSIIIPRQTSYNEQFF.

This clonotype was observed at least ten times. V and J are TRBV7-9 and TRBJ2-3; 8 bases match TRBD2. This CDR3 contains 19 residues. Losses at the gene ends were 1 base for V and 1 base for J; bases not matched to a gene: 13. CDR1 and CDR2 from the germline V gene are SEHNR and FQNEAQ (reference sequence). The CDR3: CASSLVRAGVGLGTDTQYF. The CDR3, as DNA: TGTGCCAGCAGCTTAGTTCGAGCGGGAGTTGGTCTAGGCACAGATACGCAGTATTTT.

This clonotype was observed at least ten times. The V and J genes are TRBV20-1 and TRBJ1-1; D remains unclear. The germline V gene encodes CDR1 DFQATT and CDR2 SNEGSKA (reference sequence). This CDR3 has 14 amino acids. V was trimmed by 3 bases and J by 3 bases, leaving 14 bases between them. The CDR3 region has the DNA TGCAGTGCTAGCCGTGGACCCCGGGACACTGAAGCTTTCTTT. Protein product: CSASRGPRDTEAFF.

This clonotype was recorded many times. The J gene is TRBJ2-3, the V gene TRBV7-9; D is undetermined. Germline V CDR1 and CDR2: SEHNR, FQNEAQ (reference sequence). The CDR3 has 18 residues. Trimming pared 1 base from V and 1 base from J, leaving 18 bases between. The CDR3 DNA follows: TGTGCCAGCAGCTTAGTGTATCGAGCCCATCTCGGCACAGATACGCAGTATTTT. Its protein product is CASSLVYRAHLGTDTQYF.